A single sample gave rise to the 20 T cell receptor beta chains below, sequenced in a study of early T cells in non-severe SARS-CoV-2 infection. TCRdb independently ran MiXCR on the 5' RACE reads; one entry per CDR3 protein. Here the sample spans around 55,000 distinct CDR3 sequences, roughly 12% being singletons. The specimen sequenced was whole blood. The receptor set was obtained from an adult who was a healthcare worker with PCR-confirmed SARS-CoV-2 infection or an uninfected control (not recorded which).

This clonotype was seen just once. Germline is not matched at one junction end, which may reflect a read error. V gene TRBV29-1 combines with J gene TRBJ2-2; D might be TRBD1 (6 bases). Germline CDR1 is SQVTM and CDR2 is ANQGSEA. The CDR3 is made up of 13 amino acids. Here the CDR3 DNA reads TGCAGCGTTGAGGGGGCTAACACCGAGGAGCTGTTTTTT. It specifies CSVEGANTEELFF.

The V gene is TRBV2, the J gene TRBJ1-4; perhaps TRBD1 as D (6 bases). The CDR3 spans 15 residues. The germline gives CDR1 SNHLY, CDR2 FYNNEI. V dropped 2 bases and J dropped 6 bases, with 13 bases sitting between them. In nucleotides, the CDR3 is TGTGCCAGCAGTGAAAGGGCAGGGGCCGATGAAAAACTGTTTTTT. It codes for CASSERAGADEKLFF.

This clonotype was picked up a small number of times. V and J are TRBV29-1 and TRBJ2-7; TRBD1 aligns across 7 bases. This CDR3 spans 12 amino acids. From germline, CDR1 is SQVTM and CDR2 ANQGSEA. V lost 7 bases to trimming and J lost 3 bases; unmatched junction nucleotides: 6. CDR3 protein: CSGGTEIYEQYF. The CDR3 DNA reads TGCAGCGGGGGGACAGAGATCTACGAGCAGTACTTC.

This clonotype was counted ten times or more. The V and J genes are TRBV7-8 and TRBJ2-1; 10 bases are shared with TRBD1. This CDR3 is built from 14 residues. J gave up 6 bases and V 5 bases, and 4 bases lay outside the gene matches. Germline V gene data show CDR1 as SGHVS and CDR2 as FQNEAQ. The CDR3 spells CASSRQGAGNEQFF. The CDR3 bases are TGTGCCAGCAGCCGACAGGGGGCGGGCAATGAGCAGTTCTTC.

This clonotype was detected ten times or more. The gene calls are TRBV20-1 and TRBJ1-2, with D unclear. The CDR3 covers 16 residues. From germline, CDR1 is DFQATT and CDR2 SNEGSKA (reference sequence). V was clipped by 5 bases and J by 2 bases, with 21 bases between them. CDR3 sequence reads: CSASPEGGRRNYGYTF. The CDR3 bases are TGCAGTGCTTCCCCCGAGGGAGGTCGGAGAAACTATGGCTACACCTTC.

This clonotype has ten or more counts. The chain combines TRBV9 with TRBJ2-3; 7 bases are a match to TRBD1. J lost 1 base, V lost 3 bases, and 5 bases had no gene match. Germline V CDR1 and CDR2: SGDLS, YYNGEE. The CDR3 totals 15 residues. CDR3 in amino acids: CASSARGTGTDTQYF. CDR3 in DNA: TGTGCCAGCAGCGCACGAGGGACAGGCACAGATACGCAGTATTTT.

This rearrangement joins TRBV20-1 to TRBJ2-7; D might be TRBD2 (7 bases). The V end lost 3 bases, the J end lost 9 bases, and 15 bases lay between the germline ends. The germline gives CDR1 DFQATT, CDR2 SNEGSKA (reference sequence). The CDR3 runs 12 residues. The CDR3 DNA reads as TGCAGTGCTAGGAGGGAGGGGGACGTGCAGTACTTC. It encodes CSARREGDVQYF.

The chain is built from TRBV9 and TRBJ1-1; 8 nucleotides line up with TRBD1. Germline V gives CDR1 SGDLS, CDR2 YYNGEE. V was pared by 5 bases and J by 3 bases, with 9 bases of the junction left unmatched. This CDR3 has 15 amino acids. CDR3 region: CASRKGQGKDTEAFF. CDR3 coding DNA: TGTGCCAGCAGAAAAGGACAGGGCAAGGACACTGAAGCTTTCTTT.

The chain joins TRBV3-1 to TRBJ2-1; 8 nucleotides line up with TRBD2. The CDR3 is made up of 14 amino acids. Looked up from germline, CDR1 is LGHDT and CDR2 is YNNKEL (reference sequence). The trim removed 5 bases at V and 8 bases at J, leaving 8 bases unmatched. CDR3 sequence reads: CASSYSGTGDEQFF. The DNA for the CDR3 is TGTGCCAGCAGCTATAGCGGGACTGGGGATGAGCAGTTCTTC.

The chain uses TRBV3-1 and TRBJ1-5, with D unresolved. The CDR3 length is 15 residues. Germline CDR1 is LGHDT and CDR2 is YNNKEL (reference sequence). V was trimmed by 0 bases and J by 5 bases, leaving 11 bases between them. In nucleotides, the CDR3 is TGTGCCAGCAGCCAAGATCAAACCCTCTATCAGCCCCAGCATTTT. It encodes CASSQDQTLYQPQHF.

This chain connects TRBV7-3 to TRBJ2-3; either TRBD1 or TRBD2 may fit D (6 bases each). Trimming took 5 bases from V and 4 from J, leaving 10 bases between them. The length of the CDR3 is 13 residues. Germline values: CDR1 SGHTA, CDR2 FQGTGA. The CDR3 coding sequence is TGTGCCAGCAGCGCCGGGGGCGCAGATACGCAGTATTTT. Translating gives CASSAGGADTQYF. The complete variable domain, with remaining parts taken from reference TRBV7-3 and TRBJ2-3, reads GAGVSQTPSNKVTEKGKYVELRCDPISGHTALYWYRQSLGQGPEFLIYFQGTGAADDSGLPNDRFFAVRPEGSVSTLKIQRTERGDSAVYLCASSAGGADTQYFGPGTRLTVL.

This clonotype was counted ten times or more. The gene calls are TRBV12-3 or TRBV12-4 and TRBJ2-2; D ambiguous. With 2 bases removed from V and 6 bases from J, the gap between germline ends came to 7 bases. The CDR3 spans 13 residues. CDR3 protein: CASSLRAAGELFF. The CDR3 nucleotides are TGTGCCAGCAGTTTAAGGGCTGCCGGGGAGCTGTTTTTT.

J is TRBJ2-3 and V is TRBV29-1, with D possibly TRBD1 on 5 matching bases. CDR3 size: 10 residues. The germline V gene encodes CDR1 SQVTM and CDR2 ANQGSEA. The germline V and J ends were trimmed by 4 bases and 8 bases, with 7 bases remaining between them. CDR3 residues: CSVVRGTQYF. The DNA of the CDR3 is TGCAGCGTTGTTAGGGGTACGCAGTATTTT.

This clonotype has only a few counts. Written as DNA, the CDR3 is TGTGCCAGCAGCTCAGATATGGCGGGAGGAGGTGAGCAGTTCTTC. Translating gives CASSSDMAGGGEQFF. This chain joins TRBV7-9 and TRBJ2-1, with TRBD2 matching over 8 bases. Germline V gene lookup returns CDR1 SEHNR and CDR2 FQNEAQ (reference sequence). CDR3 length: 15 residues. V lost 4 bases and J lost 9; bases outside the gene matches: 11. Full variable domain (rest looked up from reference TRBV7-9 and TRBJ2-1): DTGVSQNPRHKITKRGQNVTFRCDPISEHNRLYWYRQTLGQGPEFLTYFQNEAQLEKSRLLSDRFSAERPKGSFSTLEIQRTEQGDSAMYLCASSSDMAGGGEQFFGPGTRLTVL.

In its sample, this clonotype was seen a few times. This chain connects TRBV7-2 to TRBJ2-1; D may correspond to TRBD1 or TRBD2 (5 bases each). The CDR3 covers 16 residues. CDR1 SGHTA and CDR2 FQGNSA come from the germline V gene. The V end lost 6 bases, the J end lost 2 bases, and 17 bases lay between the germline ends. The CDR3 region is CASRRDLARTYNEQFF. The CDR3 DNA is TGTGCCAGCAGAAGGGACCTGGCTAGGACCTACAATGAGCAGTTCTTC.

The gene calls are TRBV20-1 and TRBJ2-3; D is unclear. Germline CDR1 and CDR2: DFQATT and SNEGSKA (reference sequence). The CDR3 runs to 12 residues. V was pared by 4 bases and J by 2 bases, with 7 bases between. CDR3 in DNA: TGCAGTGCTAAGGAGTTCACAGATACGCAGTATTTT. Encoded protein: CSAKEFTDTQYF.

The V and J genes are TRBV12-3 or TRBV12-4 and TRBJ2-5; 9 bases fit TRBD2. The CDR3 length is 14 residues. Unmatched junction bases numbered 7, after V lost 7 bases and J lost 4 bases. The CDR3 loop is CASNDLAGAETQYF. The DNA of the CDR3 is TGTGCCAGCAACGACTTAGCGGGAGCAGAGACCCAGTACTTC.

This clonotype was counted ten times or more. The genes are TRBV30 and TRBJ2-1; TRBD1 is a possible D gene (6 bases). Trimming cost V 0 bases and J 15 bases, with 15 bases left between them. Germline assignment: CDR1 GTSNPN and CDR2 SVGIG (reference sequence). The CDR3 contains 12 residues. This chain's CDR3 is CAWSVRLDSRFF. CDR3 coding DNA: TGTGCCTGGAGTGTACGATTGGACAGCCGGTTCTTC.

This sequence joins TRBV3-1 and TRBJ2-3; TRBD2 matches at 13 bases. The V segment lost 4 bases and the J segment 6 bases; nucleotides outside the gene matches: 7. This CDR3 is 16 amino acids long. Germline V CDR1 and CDR2: LGHDT, YNNKEL (reference sequence). CDR3 sequence: CASSLGTSGTEDTQYF. The CDR3 nucleotides read TGTGCCAGCAGCCTCGGGACTAGCGGGACAGAGGATACGCAGTATTTT.

The CDR3 reads CASNLYNEQFF. For the CDR3, the DNA is TGTGCCAGCAACCTGTACAATGAGCAGTTCTTC. This rearrangement joins TRBV6-1 to TRBJ2-1; D remains ambiguous. The CDR3 runs 11 residues. Trimming removed 7 bases from V and 4 bases from J, with 5 bases in between. Germline CDR1 is MNHNS and CDR2 is SASEGT.